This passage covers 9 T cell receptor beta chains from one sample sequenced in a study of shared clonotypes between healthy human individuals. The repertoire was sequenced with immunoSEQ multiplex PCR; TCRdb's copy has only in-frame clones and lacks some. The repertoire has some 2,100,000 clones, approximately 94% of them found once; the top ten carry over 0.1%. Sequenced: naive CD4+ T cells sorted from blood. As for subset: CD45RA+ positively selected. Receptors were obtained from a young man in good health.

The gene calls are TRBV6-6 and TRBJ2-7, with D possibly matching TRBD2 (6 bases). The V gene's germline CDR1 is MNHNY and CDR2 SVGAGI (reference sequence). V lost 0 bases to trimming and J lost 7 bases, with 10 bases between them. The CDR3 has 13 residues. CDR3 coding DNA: TGTGCCAGCAGTTACTCGAGGAGCGGGGAGCAGTACTTC. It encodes CASSYSRSGEQYF.

The CDR3: CASTTRSGLASTYNEQFF. DNA of the CDR3: TGTGCCAGCACCACAAGGTCGGGGCTAGCGAGTACCTACAATGAGCAGTTCTTC. The rearrangement uses TRBV27 and TRBJ2-1, with a weak D call TRBD2 (6 bases). V lost 7 bases to trimming and J lost 2 bases, with 24 bases between them. Germline-derived CDR1 and CDR2 are MNHEY and SMNVEV (reference sequence). CDR3 length: 18 amino acids.

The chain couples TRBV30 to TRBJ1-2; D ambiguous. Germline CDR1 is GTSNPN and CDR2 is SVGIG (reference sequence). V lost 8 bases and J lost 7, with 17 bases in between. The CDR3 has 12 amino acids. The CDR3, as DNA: TGTGCCCATGGAGACCCCCTTGGTGGCTACACCTTC. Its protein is CAHGDPLGGYTF.

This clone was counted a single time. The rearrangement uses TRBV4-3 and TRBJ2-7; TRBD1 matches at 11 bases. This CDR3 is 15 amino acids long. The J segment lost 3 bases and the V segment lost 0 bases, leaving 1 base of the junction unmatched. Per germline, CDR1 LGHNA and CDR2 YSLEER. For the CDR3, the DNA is TGCGCCAGCAGCCAAGATGGGACAGGGGGCTACGAGCAGTACTTC. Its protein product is CASSQDGTGGYEQYF.

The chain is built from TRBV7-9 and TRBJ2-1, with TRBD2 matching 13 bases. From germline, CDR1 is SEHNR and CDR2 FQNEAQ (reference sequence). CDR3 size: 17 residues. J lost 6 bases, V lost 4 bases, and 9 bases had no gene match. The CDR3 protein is CASSSRGTSGAGNEQFF. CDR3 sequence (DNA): TGTGCCAGCAGCTCAAGAGGGACTAGCGGGGCCGGCAATGAGCAGTTCTTC.

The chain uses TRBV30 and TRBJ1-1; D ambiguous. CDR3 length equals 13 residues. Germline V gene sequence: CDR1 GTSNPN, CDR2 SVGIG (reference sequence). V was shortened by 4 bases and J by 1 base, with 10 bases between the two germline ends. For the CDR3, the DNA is TGTGCCTGGAACCATGGATCGAACACTGAAGCTTTCTTT. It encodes CAWNHGSNTEAFF. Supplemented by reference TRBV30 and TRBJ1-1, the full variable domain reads SQTIHQWPATLVQPVGSPLSLECTVEGTSNPNLYWYRQAAGRGLQLLFYSVGIGQISSEVPQNLSASRPQDRQFILSSKKLLLSDSGFYLCAWNHGSNTEAFFGQGTRLTVV.

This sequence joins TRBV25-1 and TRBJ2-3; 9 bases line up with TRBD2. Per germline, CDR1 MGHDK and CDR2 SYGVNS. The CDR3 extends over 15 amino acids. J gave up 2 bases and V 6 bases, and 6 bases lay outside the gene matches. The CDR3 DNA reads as TGTGCCAGCAGGTTAGCGGGAGTAGCCACAGATACGCAGTATTTT. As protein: CASRLAGVATDTQYF.

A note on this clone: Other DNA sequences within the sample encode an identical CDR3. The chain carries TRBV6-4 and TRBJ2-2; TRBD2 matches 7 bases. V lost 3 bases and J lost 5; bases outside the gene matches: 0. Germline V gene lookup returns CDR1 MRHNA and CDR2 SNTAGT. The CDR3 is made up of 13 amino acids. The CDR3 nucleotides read TGTGCCAGCAGTGAGGGGGGGACCGGGGAGCTGTTTTTT. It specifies CASSEGGTGELFF.

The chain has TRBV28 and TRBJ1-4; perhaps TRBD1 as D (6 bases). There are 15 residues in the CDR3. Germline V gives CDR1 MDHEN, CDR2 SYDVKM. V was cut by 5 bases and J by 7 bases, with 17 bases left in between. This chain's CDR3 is CASSGAGGGGEKLFF. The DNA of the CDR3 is TGTGCCAGCAGTGGCGCTGGAGGAGGGGGTGAAAAACTGTTTTTT.